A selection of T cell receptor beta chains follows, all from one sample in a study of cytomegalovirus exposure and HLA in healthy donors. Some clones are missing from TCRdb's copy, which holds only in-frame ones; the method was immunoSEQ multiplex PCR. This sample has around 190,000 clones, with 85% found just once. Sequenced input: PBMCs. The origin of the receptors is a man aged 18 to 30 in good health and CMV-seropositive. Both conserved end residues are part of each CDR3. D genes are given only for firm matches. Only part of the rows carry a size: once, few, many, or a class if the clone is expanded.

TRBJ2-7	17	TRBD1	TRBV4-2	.	TGTGCCAGCAGCCAAGATGGGGGACAGATCTCCGCCGCGGAGCAGTACTTC	CASSQDGGQISAAEQYF
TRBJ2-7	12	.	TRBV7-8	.	TGTGCCAGCGGCGGATTTGCCTACGAGCAGTACTTC	CASGGFAYEQYF
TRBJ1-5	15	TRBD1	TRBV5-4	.	TGTGCCAGCAGCTGGGGGACAGGGGAGCATCAGCCCCAGCATTTT	CASSWGTGEHQPQHF
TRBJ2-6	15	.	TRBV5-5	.	TGTGCCAGCAGCTTGGCAGGAACTGGGGCCAACGTCCTGACTTTC	CASSLAGTGANVLTF
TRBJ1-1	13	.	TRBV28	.	TGTGCCAGCACGGGTTTAGTGAACACTGAAGCTTTCTTT	CASTGLVNTEAFF
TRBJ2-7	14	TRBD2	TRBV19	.	TGTGCCAGTAGTATAGTCGGGAGGCCATACGAGCAGTACTTC	CASSIVGRPYEQYF
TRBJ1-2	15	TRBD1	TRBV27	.	TGTGCCAGCAGTTTATTGGGACAGGGGGCGTATGGCTACACCTTC	CASSLLGQGAYGYTF
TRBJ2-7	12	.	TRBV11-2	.	TGTGCCAGCAGCTTAGGGGCCAACGAGCAGTACTTC	CASSLGANEQYF
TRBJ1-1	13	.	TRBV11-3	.	TGTGCCAGCAGTCCAGGGGTAAACACTGAAGCTTTCTTT	CASSPGVNTEAFF
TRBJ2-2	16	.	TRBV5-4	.	TGTGCCAGCAGCCCGTACTTTTCTTCCGACACCGGGGAGCTGTTTTTT	CASSPYFSSDTGELFF
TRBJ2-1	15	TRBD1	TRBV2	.	TGTGCCAGCAAGGGGGACCGGGACAGGATTAATGAGCAGTTCTTC	CASKGDRDRINEQFF
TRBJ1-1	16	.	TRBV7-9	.	TGTGCCGTATTTCCTGGGGGGGCCCCTATGAACACTGAAGCTTTCTTT	CAVFPGGAPMNTEAFF
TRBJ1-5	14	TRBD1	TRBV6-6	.	TGTGCCAGCAGAACAGGGGGCGCCGGTCAGCCCCAGCATTTT	CASRTGGAGQPQHF
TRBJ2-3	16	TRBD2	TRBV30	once	TGTGCCTGGAGCCCGGGGAGCGGGGGTCCCGCAGATACGCAGTATTTT	CAWSPGSGGPADTQYF
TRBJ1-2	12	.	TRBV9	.	TGTGCCAGCAGCGTAGCAGGGGATGGCTACACCTTC	CASSVAGDGYTF
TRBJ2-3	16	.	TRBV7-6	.	TGTGCCAGCAGCTTATCCGCGGCCTCTGGGACAGATACGCAGTATTTT	CASSLSAASGTDTQYF